At least ten counts were recorded for the clone carrying this T cell receptor beta chain. What it binds is unknown. V dropped 5 bases and J dropped 5 bases, with 18 bases sitting between them. The germline V gene has CDR1 MNHEY and CDR2 SVGEGT. This CDR3 spans 15 amino acids. The sample originates from a study of glioma-infiltrating T cells. Amplification of TCR alpha and beta CDR3 regions from RNA used iRepertoire nested multiplex PCR. MiXCR was run by TCRdb on the multiplex PCR reads, yielding one entry per CDR3 protein. The sample contains about 89,000 distinct CDR3 sequences, about 25% of which appear only once. Findings and limits, study-wide: Tissue and blood shared very few CDR3 sequences. Gliomas, especially low-grade, showed above-expected tissue-blood divergence; non-neoplastic patients showed below.

The source of this sequence is a human donor with low-grade glioma or glioblastoma, undergoing nonglioma brain surgery, or in good health (not recorded which). The sample consisted of glioma tissue, nonneoplastic brain tissue, or PBMCs (not recorded which). This chain connects TRBV6-2 or TRBV6-3 to TRBJ2-5; weak D call: TRBD2 (6 bases). CDR3 nucleotides: TGTGCCAGCAGTAGACCCGGGACTGGTGGTGAGACCCAGTACTTC. Residues: CASSRPGTGGETQYF.